The text below deals with one TCR beta chain. This entry belongs to a study of CD8 T cells in Susac syndrome. V lost 6 bases to trimming and J lost 0 bases, with 12 bases between them. The V gene's germline CDR1 is ENHRY and CDR2 SYGVKD. This CDR3 comprises 15 residues. From blood CD8+ and CD4+ T cells, the TCR beta chain was sequenced. RNA was extracted with the RNeasy kit, and a quantity of about 0.45 to 1 ug was reverse transcribed using random hexamers. Multiplex PCR with immunoSEQ amplified the TCR beta CDR3 across 54 Vbeta and 13 Jbeta. MiXCR was run by TCRdb on the immunoSEQ multiplex PCR reads, yielding one entry per CDR3 protein. The sample shows roughly 140,000 distinct CDR3 sequences, approximately 94% of them seen only once.

Specimen: CD4+ T cells from PBMCs. The rearrangement links TRBV10-3 to TRBJ2-1, with a weak D call TRBD2 (6 bases). The TCR was taken from a human donor with Susac syndrome. The CDR3 coding sequence is TGTGCCATCAGCGAAGACGGGAGCTCCTACAATGAGCAGTTCTTC. Its protein is CAISEDGSSYNEQFF.